Described below is a single T cell receptor beta chain sequence and its context. Its antigen is unidentified. Some clones are missing from TCRdb's copy, which holds only in-frame ones; the method was immunoSEQ multiplex PCR. The sample carries about 120,000 clones, around 90% recorded once. The sample belongs to a study of T cell responses to AZD1222 COVID-19 vaccine. The CDR3 length is 16 residues. Germline V gene data show CDR1 as SGHVS and CDR2 as FNYEAQ. Unmatched junction bases numbered 7, after V lost 0 bases and J lost 5 bases. Study results and limitations: Clonal diversity was possibly underestimated, and the donors were mostly white British, with more females. Reports say nearly half of spike-specific TCRs go after unmutated variant regions.

V gene TRBV7-6 combines with J gene TRBJ2-5, with 9 bases aligning to TRBD1. Here the sequenced sample was peripheral blood, taken 28 days after the second dose of the MenACWY control vaccine. The clonotype originates from an adult who received the MenACWY meningococcal vaccine as a control. This CDR3 is CASSLAGTGHGETQYF. CDR3 in DNA: TGTGCCAGCAGCTTAGCCGGGACAGGGCATGGGGAGACCCAGTACTTC.